What follows is one TCR beta chain and its context. Its target is not known. The sample originates from a study of beta chain features in type 1 diabetes. As for the study in general: On cell yields, gender and age, patients and healthy donors were similar.

All of the isolated RNA was reverse transcribed, so expressed TCRB transcripts were sequenced. TCRdb keeps only in-frame clones here, not all; method: immunoSEQ multiplex PCR. The sample includes about 370,000 clones, around 10% of them seen just once. A heparinised blood draw that averaged approximately 120 mL was obtained once from each donor. This CDR3 region has 16 residues. Trimming removed 5 bases from V and 7 bases from J; junction bases left unmatched: 8. Germline V gives CDR1 SGHTA, CDR2 FQGTGA. The study, taken as a whole, reports: Type 1 diabetes patients had moderately but significantly shorter TCRB CDR3s in all four CD4+ subsets.

The specimen sequenced was central memory CD4+ T cells from blood. This clonotype was obtained from a man aged 25 to 40 with type 1 diabetes. V and J are TRBV7-3 and TRBJ2-5; 15 bases are shared with TRBD2. Written as DNA, the CDR3 is TGTGCCAGCAGCCCATCTGGGACTAGCGGGAGGCGGACCCAGTACTTC. Translating it yields CASSPSGTSGRRTQYF.